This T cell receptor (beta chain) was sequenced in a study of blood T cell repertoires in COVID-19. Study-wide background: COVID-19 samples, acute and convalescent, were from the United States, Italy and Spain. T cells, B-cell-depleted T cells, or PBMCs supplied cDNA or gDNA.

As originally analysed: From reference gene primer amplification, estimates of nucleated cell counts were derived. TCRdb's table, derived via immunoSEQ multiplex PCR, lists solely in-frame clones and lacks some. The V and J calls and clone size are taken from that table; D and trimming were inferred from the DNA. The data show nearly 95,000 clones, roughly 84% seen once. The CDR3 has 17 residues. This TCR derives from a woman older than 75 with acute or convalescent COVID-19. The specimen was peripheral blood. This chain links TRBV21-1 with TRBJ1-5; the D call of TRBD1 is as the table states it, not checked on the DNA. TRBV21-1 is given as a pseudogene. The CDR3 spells CASSGDRVVVPNQPQHF. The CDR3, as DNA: TGTGCCAGCAGCGGGGACAGGGTGGTCGTGCCCAATCAGCCCCAGCATTTT.